This T cell receptor beta chain emerged from a study of CD8 T cells in ankylosing spondylitis. The study, taken as a whole, reports: Within matched ankylosing spondylitis synovial fluid, disease-linked clones were reportedly significantly enriched. Disease-associated clones were CD8+ and fairly uncommon in peripheral blood.

As the method for making TCR beta libraries, quantitative 5'-RACE with molecular barcodes was used. TCRdb re-derived calls from the 5' RACE reads in MiXCR, one entry per CDR3 protein. In the table there are some 100,000 distinct CDR3 sequences, roughly 8.3% of which are singletons. This clonotype came up many times. Antigen unknown. This CDR3 is 17 amino acids long. J lost 2 bases, V lost 1 base, and 5 bases had no gene match. The rearrangement uses TRBV12-3 or TRBV12-4 and TRBJ2-5, with 12 bases aligning to TRBD2. This TCR was sampled from a male donor with ankylosing spondylitis or in good health (not recorded which). The material sequenced was blood, either unsorted or a sorted T cell fraction (not recorded which). CDR3 region: CASSLETSGGLQETQYF. The DNA for the CDR3 is TGTGCCAGCAGTTTAGAGACTAGCGGGGGACTTCAAGAGACCCAGTACTTC.